This entry lists 27 T cell receptor beta chains sequenced from one sample in a study of cytotoxic CD8 clonotypes in ibrutinib-treated CLL. Some clones are missing from TCRdb's copy, which holds only in-frame ones; the method was immunoSEQ multiplex PCR. This table holds 75,000 to 90,000 clones, around four fifths found once. The sample here was PBMCs, taken after 24 months of ibrutinib treatment. The source is a human donor with chronic lymphocytic leukemia.

The chain carries TRBV28 and TRBJ2-3; D may be TRBD2 (5 bases). Trimming stripped 9 bases from V and 5 bases from J, with 9 bases between. This CDR3 contains 11 residues. Germline assignment: CDR1 MDHEN and CDR2 SYDVKM. CDR3 amino acids: CASRELDTQYF. CDR3 sequence (DNA): TGTGCCAGTAGGGAGCTAGATACGCAGTATTTT. The full variable domain, completed using reference TRBV28 and TRBJ2-3, is DVKVTQSSRYLVKRTGEKVFLECVQDMDHENMFWYRQDPGLGLRLIYFSYDVKMKEKGDIPEGYSVSREKKERFSLILESASTNQTSMYLCASRELDTQYFGPGTRLTVL.

The chain employs TRBV28 and TRBJ2-3; TRBD1 might be the D (6 bases). This CDR3 spans 15 amino acids. V dropped 4 bases and J dropped 2 bases, with 13 bases sitting between them. Germline V lookup: CDR1 MDHEN, CDR2 SYDVKM. Here the CDR3 DNA reads TGTGCCAGCAGTTCCCAGGGGAGTCACACAGATACGCAGTATTTT. This gives the protein CASSSQGSHTDTQYF.

The CDR3 sequence: CASSLGAGSYNEQFF. The CDR3 DNA follows: TGCGCCAGCAGCTTGGGGGCGGGATCCTACAATGAGCAGTTCTTC. V gene TRBV5-1 combines with J gene TRBJ2-1, with D possibly matching TRBD2 (6 bases). This CDR3 spans 15 amino acids. From germline, CDR1 is SGHRS and CDR2 YFSETQ. With 0 bases removed from V and 1 base from J, the gap between germline ends came to 8 bases.

J is TRBJ2-1 and V is TRBV12-5; D unclear. The CDR3 runs 13 residues. The V end lost 7 bases, the J end lost 5 bases, and 12 bases lay between the germline ends. CDR1 LGHNT and CDR2 FRNRAP come from the germline V gene. The CDR3 region has the DNA TGTGCTAGTGCCCTCCAGGAAAACAATGAGCAGTTCTTC. It encodes CASALQENNEQFF.

V usage is TRBV19 and J usage is TRBJ1-2, with 8 bases aligning to TRBD1. Germline V lookup: CDR1 LNHDA, CDR2 SQIVND (reference sequence). This CDR3 comprises 14 residues. With 7 bases clipped from V and 6 bases from J, the junction kept 10 bases outside the gene matches. CDR3: CASNRPGQGHGYTF. The CDR3 DNA follows: TGTGCCAGTAATAGACCCGGACAGGGCCATGGCTACACCTTC.

This sequence joins TRBV6-5 and TRBJ2-7; D is ambiguous. This CDR3 is 12 amino acids long. From germline, CDR1 is MNHEY and CDR2 SVGAGI. The germline V and J ends were trimmed by 6 bases and 3 bases, with 9 bases remaining between them. CDR3 region: CASRPWDYEQYF. The CDR3 DNA reads as TGTGCCAGCAGACCCTGGGACTACGAGCAGTACTTC.

This clone was seen a few times. This chain uses TRBV19 with TRBJ1-2; possibly TRBD1 for D (5 bases). With 7 bases removed from V and 2 bases from J, the gap between germline ends came to 14 bases. The CDR3 extends over 14 amino acids. The germline V gene has CDR1 LNHDA and CDR2 SQIVND (reference sequence). The CDR3 DNA reads as TGTGCCAGTACAACCGGGACCCGGAACTATGGCTACACCTTC. It specifies CASTTGTRNYGYTF.

This CDR3 reads CASSEAETGGRIDYGYTF. The CDR3 nucleotides read TGTGCCAGCAGTGAAGCGGAGACAGGGGGCCGGATTGACTATGGCTACACCTTC. The J gene is TRBJ1-2, the V gene TRBV25-1; 10 positions match TRBD1. Germline lookup yields CDR1 MGHDK and CDR2 SYGVNS. V was clipped by 2 bases and J by 3 bases; unmatched bases: 12. The CDR3 spans 18 residues.

In DNA form, the CDR3 reads TGTGCCATCAGAGAGGGGGCGCAAAAAGAGACCCAGTACTTC. Translation: CAIREGAQKETQYF. The genes are TRBV10-3 and TRBJ2-5, with 7 bases aligning to TRBD1. The V and J ends lost 6 bases and 3 bases, in that order; junction bases with no gene match: 7. The CDR3 has 14 amino acids. Per germline, CDR1 ENHRY and CDR2 SYGVKD.

The CDR3 nucleotides are TGTGCCAGCAGCTTAGATCCCCACAGGGATCACAGAGATACGCAGTATTTT. This codes for CASSLDPHRDHRDTQYF. The genes are TRBV7-2 and TRBJ2-3; a possible D gene is TRBD1 (6 bases). The CDR3 covers 17 residues. Germline lookup yields CDR1 SGHTA and CDR2 FQGNSA. The ends were cut back, 1 base at V and 5 bases at J, with 19 bases in the middle.

The J gene is TRBJ2-3, the V gene TRBV10-3; D uncertain. CDR3 size: 15 residues. CDR1 and CDR2 from the germline V gene are ENHRY and SYGVKD. The V gene lost 3 bases and the J gene lost 4 bases, with 14 bases spanning the gap. For the CDR3, the DNA is TGTGCCATCAGTGATAAGGGTTGGAATTCAGATACGCAGTATTTT. It encodes CAISDKGWNSDTQYF.

This chain connects TRBV11-3 to TRBJ2-3; D uncertain. This CDR3 contains 12 residues. Germline CDR1 and CDR2: SGHNT and YENEEA. Trimming removed 1 base at V and 6 bases at J, with 5 bases between. The CDR3 DNA reads TGTGCCAGCAGCTTAGGTCCGGATACGCAGTATTTT. It codes for CASSLGPDTQYF.

The chain combines TRBV13 with TRBJ2-1; possibly TRBD1 for D (6 bases). Trimming left V 5 bases short and J 6 bases short, with 23 bases between. Germline lookup yields CDR1 PRHDT and CDR2 FYEKMQ (reference sequence). The CDR3 totals 17 residues. As DNA, the CDR3 is TGTGCCAGCAGCGTAATCCCCTCAGGGGATCAGGGCAATGAGCAGTTCTTC. Its protein is CASSVIPSGDQGNEQFF. Filled out from reference TRBV13 and TRBJ2-1, the complete variable domain reads AAGVIQSPRHLIKEKRETATLKCYPIPRHDTVYWYQQGPGQDPQFLISFYEKMQSDKGSIPDRFSAQQFSDYHSELNMSSLELGDSALYFCASSVIPSGDQGNEQFFGPGTRLTVL.

The chain uses TRBV2 and TRBJ2-6; D is unclear. CDR1 SNHLY and CDR2 FYNNEI come from the germline V gene. CDR3 length: 16 residues. The V and J ends lost 6 bases and 1 base respectively, with 13 bases between them. The CDR3 DNA reads as TGTGCCAGCAGAGGCATAGGTCCGTCTGGGGCCAACGTCCTGACTTTC. It translates to CASRGIGPSGANVLTF. Combining the CDR3 with reference TRBV2 and TRBJ2-6 gives the whole variable domain EPEVTQTPSHQVTQMGQEVILRCVPISNHLYFYWYRQILGQKVEFLVSFYNNEISEKSEIFDDQFSVERPDGSNFTLKIRSTKLEDSAMYFCASRGIGPSGANVLTFGAGSRLTVL.

The rearrangement uses TRBV29-1 and TRBJ2-1, with 9 positions matching TRBD2. The CDR3 runs 16 residues. Trimming cost V 7 bases and J 6 bases; bases outside gene matches: 16. Germline V CDR1 and CDR2: SQVTM, ANQGSEA. The CDR3 reads CSAQGGIAGASNEQFF. The CDR3 region has the DNA TGCAGCGCCCAGGGGGGAATAGCGGGAGCCTCCAATGAGCAGTTCTTC.

V usage is TRBV28 and J usage is TRBJ1-1; D uncertain. Per the germline V gene, CDR1 is MDHEN and CDR2 is SYDVKM. The CDR3 extends over 13 amino acids. Trimming shortened V by 1 base and J by 10 bases, and 13 bases separated the two germline ends. The CDR3 loop is CASSLSFSGGAFF. The CDR3 DNA is TGTGCCAGCAGTTTATCCTTTTCGGGCGGAGCTTTCTTT.

The chain couples TRBV7-9 to TRBJ2-7; D remains unclear. Deletions cut 4 bases from V and 3 bases from J, with 16 bases between. The length of the CDR3 is 15 residues. Germline CDR1 and CDR2: SEHNR and FQNEAQ (reference sequence). The CDR3 DNA sequence: TGTGCCAGCAGCTCAAGACTTGACCCTAGCTACGAGCAGTACTTC. Protein: CASSSRLDPSYEQYF.

The gene calls are TRBV18 and TRBJ1-5; D possibly corresponds to TRBD1 (5 bases). Germline loops: CDR1 KGHSH, CDR2 LQKENI. The CDR3 contains 16 residues. V lost 4 bases to trimming and J lost 5 bases, with 18 bases between them. The CDR3 protein is CASSLMGPGQDQPQHF. The CDR3 DNA follows: TGTGCCAGCTCACTTATGGGACCCGGGCAGGATCAGCCCCAGCATTTT. Filled out from reference TRBV18 and TRBJ1-5, the complete variable domain reads NAGVMQNPRHLVRRRGQEARLRCSPMKGHSHVYWYRQLPEEGLKFMVYLQKENIIDESGMPKERFSAEFPKEGPSILRIQQVVRGDSAAYFCASSLMGPGQDQPQHFGDGTRLSIL.

The rearrangement joins TRBV7-6 to TRBJ1-4; D gene uncertain. In germline, CDR1 is SGHVS, CDR2 FNYEAQ. This CDR3 has 13 residues. V was shortened by 1 base and J by 8 bases, with 8 bases between the two germline ends. CDR3 protein: CASSLGTDEKLFF. For the CDR3, the DNA is TGTGCCAGCAGCTTAGGGACCGACGAAAAACTGTTTTTT.

The sample holds one count of this clone. V and J are TRBV5-1 and TRBJ2-3, with 7 bases that match TRBD2. Germline CDR1 is SGHRS and CDR2 is YFSETQ. The length of the CDR3 is 15 residues. V lost 0 bases and J lost 2; bases outside the gene matches: 3. DNA for the CDR3: TGCGCCAGCAGCTTGGGTGCGGGAGTCACAGATACGCAGTATTTT. Protein product: CASSLGAGVTDTQYF.

This sequence joins TRBV5-6 and TRBJ1-5; D gene unclear. This CDR3 comprises 14 residues. Germline V gene lookup returns CDR1 SGHDT and CDR2 YYEEEE. The V and J ends lost 2 bases and 9 bases respectively, with 15 bases between them. This CDR3 reads CASSLGPAEGPQHF. CDR3 DNA sequence: TGTGCCAGCAGCTTAGGGCCAGCCGAGGGGCCCCAGCATTTT.

This clone has only a few counts. Additional DNA sequences in this sample encode the identical CDR3. The DNA for the CDR3 is TGTGCCAGCAGCGTTGTAGGGGGCTCTGAAGCTTTCTTT. The encoded protein is CASSVVGGSEAFF. The chain has TRBV9 and TRBJ1-1, with 7 bases fitting TRBD1. Germline CDR1 is SGDLS and CDR2 is YYNGEE. The CDR3 contains 13 residues. V lost 2 bases, J lost 6 bases, and 4 bases stayed unmatched.

The genes are TRBV4-2 and TRBJ1-2; perhaps TRBD1 as D (6 bases). Trimming stripped 0 bases from V and 4 bases from J, with 12 bases between. This CDR3 comprises 15 residues. The germline gives CDR1 LGHNA, CDR2 YNFKEQ. CDR3 sequence: CASSQDWTDLYGYTF. The CDR3 DNA follows: TGTGCCAGCAGCCAAGACTGGACAGACCTCTATGGCTACACCTTC.

This clone has just a few counts. The rearrangement uses TRBV13 and TRBJ1-2; D is perhaps TRBD1 (5 bases). This CDR3 region has 16 residues. The V and J ends lost 1 base and 2 bases respectively, with 14 bases between them. Germline V gene data show CDR1 as PRHDT and CDR2 as FYEKMQ (reference sequence). CDR3 sequence reads: CASSLAGTEVNYGYTF. The CDR3 DNA is TGTGCCAGCAGCTTAGCAGGGACGGAGGTGAACTATGGCTACACCTTC.

The V call is TRBV5-1, the J call TRBJ2-3; unclear D gene. Trimming took off 7 bases at V and 2 bases at J, with 14 bases between the two ends. Germline CDR1 reads SGHRS; CDR2 reads YFSETQ. The CDR3 loop spans 14 amino acids. The CDR3 loop reads CASQAKRYTDTQYF. In nucleotides, the CDR3 is TGCGCCAGCCAAGCTAAGCGCTACACAGATACGCAGTATTTT.

The chain uses TRBV5-5 and TRBJ2-7, with 10 bases lining up with TRBD1. Germline-derived CDR1 and CDR2 are SGHKS and YYEKEE (reference sequence). This CDR3 is built from 15 residues. V shed 1 base and J 5 bases; nucleotides not matched to a gene: 6. The CDR3 coding sequence is TGTGCCAGCAGCTTGAGGAGACAGGGGGCCCACGAGCAGTACTTC. It is translated as CASSLRRQGAHEQYF.

The rearrangement links TRBV5-1 to TRBJ2-5, with D possibly being TRBD2 (6 bases). The germline V gene encodes CDR1 SGHRS and CDR2 YFSETQ. Trimming removed 2 bases from V and 9 bases from J, with 20 bases in between. The CDR3 is 15 amino acids. DNA of the CDR3: TGCGCCAGCAGCTTATCCACCGGGGACTTCGGGGCCCAGTACTTC. It translates to CASSLSTGDFGAQYF.